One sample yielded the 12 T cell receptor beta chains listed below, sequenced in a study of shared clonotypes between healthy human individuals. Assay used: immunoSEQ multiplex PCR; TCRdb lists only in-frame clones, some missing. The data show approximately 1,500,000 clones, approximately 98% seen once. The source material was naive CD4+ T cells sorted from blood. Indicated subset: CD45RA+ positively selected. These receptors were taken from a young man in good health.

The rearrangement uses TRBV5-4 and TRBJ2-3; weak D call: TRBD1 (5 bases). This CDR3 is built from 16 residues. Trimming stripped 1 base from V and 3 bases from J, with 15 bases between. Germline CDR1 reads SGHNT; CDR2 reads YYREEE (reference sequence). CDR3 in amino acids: CASSLRGQRFTDTQYF. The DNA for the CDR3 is TGTGCCAGCAGCTTGAGAGGACAACGGTTTACAGATACGCAGTATTTT.

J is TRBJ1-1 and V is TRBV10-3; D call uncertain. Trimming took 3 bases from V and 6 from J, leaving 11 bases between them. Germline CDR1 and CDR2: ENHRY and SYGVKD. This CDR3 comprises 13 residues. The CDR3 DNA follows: TGTGCCATCAGTGAACATGACAAGGCTGAAGCTTTCTTT. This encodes CAISEHDKAEAFF.

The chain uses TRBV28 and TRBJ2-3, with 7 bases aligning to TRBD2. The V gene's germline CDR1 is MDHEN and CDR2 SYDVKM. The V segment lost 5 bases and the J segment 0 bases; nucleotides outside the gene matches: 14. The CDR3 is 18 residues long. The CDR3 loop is CASSPIPPSGASTDTQYF. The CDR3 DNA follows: TGTGCCAGCAGTCCCATCCCCCCTAGCGGAGCTAGCACAGATACGCAGTATTTT.

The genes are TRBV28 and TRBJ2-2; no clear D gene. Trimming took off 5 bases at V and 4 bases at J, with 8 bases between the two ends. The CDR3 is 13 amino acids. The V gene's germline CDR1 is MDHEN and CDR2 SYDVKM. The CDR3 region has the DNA TGTGCCAGCAGTGGGTCGCCCACCGGGGAGCTGTTTTTT. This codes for CASSGSPTGELFF.

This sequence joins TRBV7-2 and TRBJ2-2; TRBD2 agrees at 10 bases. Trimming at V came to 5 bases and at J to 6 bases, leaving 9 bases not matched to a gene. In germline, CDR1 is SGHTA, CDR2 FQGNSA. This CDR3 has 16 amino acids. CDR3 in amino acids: CASSHLSGRISGELFF. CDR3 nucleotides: TGTGCCAGCAGCCACCTTAGCGGGAGGATTTCCGGGGAGCTGTTTTTT.

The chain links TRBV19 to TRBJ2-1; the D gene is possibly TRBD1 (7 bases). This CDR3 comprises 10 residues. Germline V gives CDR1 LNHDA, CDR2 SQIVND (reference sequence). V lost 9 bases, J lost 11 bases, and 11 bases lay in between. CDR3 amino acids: CASGGQKQFF. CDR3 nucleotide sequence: TGTGCCAGCGGGGGACAGAAGCAGTTCTTC.

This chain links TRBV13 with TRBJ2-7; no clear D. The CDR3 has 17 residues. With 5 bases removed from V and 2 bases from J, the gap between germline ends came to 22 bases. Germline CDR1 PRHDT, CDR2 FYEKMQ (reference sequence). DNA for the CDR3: TGTGCCAGCAGCGCAAGCGCCACAACAGAAAACCCCTACGAGCAGTACTTC. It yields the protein CASSASATTENPYEQYF.

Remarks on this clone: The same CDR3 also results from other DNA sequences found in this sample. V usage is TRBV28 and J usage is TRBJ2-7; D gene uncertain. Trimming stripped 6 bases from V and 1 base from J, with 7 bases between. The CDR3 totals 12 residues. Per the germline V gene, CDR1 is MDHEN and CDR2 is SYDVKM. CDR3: CASSLTSYEQYF. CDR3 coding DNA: TGTGCCAGCAGCCTGACTTCCTACGAGCAGTACTTC.

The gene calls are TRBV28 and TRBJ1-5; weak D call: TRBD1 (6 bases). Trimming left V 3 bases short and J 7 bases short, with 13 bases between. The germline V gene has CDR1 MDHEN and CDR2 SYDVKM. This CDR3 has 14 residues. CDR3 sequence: CASSLGAGRQPQHF. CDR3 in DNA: TGTGCCAGCAGTTTGGGGGCCGGTAGGCAGCCCCAGCATTTT.

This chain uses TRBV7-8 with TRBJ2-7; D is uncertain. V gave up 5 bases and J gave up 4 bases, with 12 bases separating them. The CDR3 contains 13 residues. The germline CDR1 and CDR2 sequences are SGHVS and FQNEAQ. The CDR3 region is CASSTRLVYEQYF. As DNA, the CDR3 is TGTGCCAGCAGCACGCGATTAGTATACGAGCAGTACTTC.

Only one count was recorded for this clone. The CDR3 DNA reads as TGTGCCAGCAGCGTAGTATGGAGCGGGAGCTACAATGAGCAGTTCTTC. This gives the protein CASSVVWSGSYNEQFF. The chain joins TRBV9 to TRBJ2-1; 8 positions agree with TRBD2. CDR3 length: 16 residues. CDR1 is SGDLS, CDR2 YYNGEE, per germline. The J segment lost 3 bases and the V segment lost 0 bases, leaving 5 bases of the junction unmatched.

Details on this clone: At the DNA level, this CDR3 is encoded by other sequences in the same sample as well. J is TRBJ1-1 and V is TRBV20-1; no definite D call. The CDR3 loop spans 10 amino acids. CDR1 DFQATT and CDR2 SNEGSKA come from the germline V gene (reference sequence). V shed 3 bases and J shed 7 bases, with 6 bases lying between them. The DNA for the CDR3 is TGCAGTGCTAGTGGCGGTGAAGCTTTCTTT. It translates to CSASGGEAFF.